The 15 T cell receptor beta chains in this list originate from one sample, sequenced in a study of OX40 agonist ivuxolimab in advanced cancers. The library came from the immunoSEQ multiplex PCR assay. This is the immuneACCESS table as TCRdb keeps it, with only in-frame sequences that have V and J called. A part of the clones is gone; compared with another copy, unresolved V genes explain less than half, and the rest is unexplained. Present in this sample are more than 20,000 clones, around 85% of which were seen just once. Together, the top ten hold roughly 17% of the sample. The material was CD4+ or CD8+ T cells sorted from blood, obtained in a trial of the OX40 agonist ivuxolimab. All receptors come from an adult with an advanced solid tumor such as melanoma, head and neck, liver or kidney cancer.

The chain couples TRBV19 to TRBJ2-3, with D perhaps TRBD2 (6 bases). The CDR3 runs 20 residues. CDR1 LNHDA and CDR2 SQIVND come from the germline V gene (reference sequence). Deletions cut 6 bases from V and 4 bases from J, with 32 bases between. The CDR3 loop reads CASRGRPGLRQPETADTQYF. For the CDR3, the DNA is TGTGCCAGTAGGGGCAGACCGGGACTTAGGCAACCGGAGACCGCAGATACGCAGTATTTT. The variable domain in full, completed from reference TRBV19 and TRBJ2-3, reads DGGITQSPKYLFRKEGQNVTLSCEQNLNHDAMYWYRQDPGQGLRLIYYSQIVNDFQKGDIAEGYSVSREKKESFPLTVTSAQKNPTAFYLCASRGRPGLRQPETADTQYFGPGTRLTVL.

The rearrangement links TRBV5-6 to TRBJ2-3; 7 positions agree with TRBD2. V shed 0 bases, J shed 5 bases, and the junction held 9 bases outside the gene matches. CDR1 and CDR2 from the germline V gene are SGHDT and YYEEEE. CDR3 size: 16 residues. The CDR3 DNA is TGTGCCAGCAGCTTGGCGGGAGTCGCGGGGGTAGATACGCAGTATTTT. As protein: CASSLAGVAGVDTQYF.

V and J are TRBV7-2 and TRBJ2-5, with TRBD2 matching over 8 bases. J lost 7 bases, V lost 5 bases, and 0 bases had no gene match. The CDR3 contains 11 residues. Looked up from germline, CDR1 is SGHTA and CDR2 is FQGNSA. The CDR3 spells CASSRGGTQYF. CDR3 bases: TGTGCCAGCAGCCGGGGGGGGACCCAGTACTTC. The full variable domain, completed using reference TRBV7-2 and TRBJ2-5, is GAGVSQSPSNKVTEKGKDVELRCDPISGHTALYWYRQSLGQGLEFLIYFQGNSAPDKSGLPSDRFSAERTGGSVSTLTIQRTQQEDSAVYLCASSRGGTQYFGPGTRLLVL.

The rearrangement joins TRBV5-1 to TRBJ2-7; 7 bases line up with TRBD1. The CDR3 spans 15 residues. The germline V gene has CDR1 SGHRS and CDR2 YFSETQ. With V trimmed by 0 bases and J by 1 base, 4 bases remained unmatched. In nucleotides, the CDR3 is TGCGCCAGCAGCTTGGGGGACAGCGTATCCTACGAGCAGTACTTC. Translating gives CASSLGDSVSYEQYF. Based on the CDR3 plus reference TRBV5-1 and TRBJ2-7, the full variable domain is KAGVTQTPRYLIKTRGQQVTLSCSPISGHRSVSWYQQTPGQGLQFLFEYFSETQRNKGNFPGRFSGRQFSNSRSEMNVSTLELGDSALYLCASSLGDSVSYEQYFGPGTRLTVT.

J is TRBJ2-7 and V is TRBV25-1, with TRBD2 matching 10 bases. V shed 3 bases, J shed 6 bases, and the junction held 5 bases outside the gene matches. The germline gives CDR1 MGHDK, CDR2 SYGVNS. This CDR3 is 14 amino acids long. CDR3 DNA: TGTGCCAGCAGTGACGCTAGCGGGAGCTTCGAGCAGTACTTC. Translation: CASSDASGSFEQYF.

This sequence joins TRBV19 and TRBJ2-1, with a weak D call TRBD2 (6 bases). V was pared by 3 bases and J by 0 bases, with 6 bases between. CDR3 length: 14 residues. Germline V lookup: CDR1 LNHDA, CDR2 SQIVND (reference sequence). CDR3 sequence reads: CASSMGGSYNEQFF. CDR3 sequence (DNA): TGTGCCAGTAGTATGGGGGGCTCCTACAATGAGCAGTTCTTC. Complete variable domain (other parts from reference TRBV19 and TRBJ2-1): DGGITQSPKYLFRKEGQNVTLSCEQNLNHDAMYWYRQDPGQGLRLIYYSQIVNDFQKGDIAEGYSVSREKKESFPLTVTSAQKNPTAFYLCASSMGGSYNEQFFGPGTRLTVL.

CDR3 DNA sequence: TGCGCCAGCAGCCATGGACCTAGCGGGAGGACCACAGATACGCAGTATTTT. It yields the protein CASSHGPSGRTTDTQYF. The V and J genes are TRBV4-1 and TRBJ2-3; 11 bases align to TRBD2. Germline values: CDR1 MGHRA, CDR2 YSYEKL. This CDR3 contains 17 residues. Trimming removed 3 bases from V and 2 bases from J; junction bases left unmatched: 7.

The genes are TRBV15 and TRBJ2-2; D is ambiguous. Germline V gives CDR1 LNHNV, CDR2 YYDKDF (reference sequence). V shed 0 bases and J shed 5 bases, with 4 bases lying between them. The CDR3 runs to 13 residues. CDR3 amino acids: CATSRDLTGELFF. DNA of the CDR3: TGTGCCACCAGCAGAGATCTAACCGGGGAGCTGTTTTTT.

The V gene is TRBV7-2, the J gene TRBJ2-3; 8 bases map to TRBD2. The CDR3 length is 15 residues. Germline CDR1 and CDR2: SGHTA and FQGNSA. Trimming removed 1 base from V and 8 bases from J; junction bases left unmatched: 8. The CDR3 spells CASSLVVSGAGTQYF. The CDR3 bases are TGTGCCAGCAGCTTAGTTGTTAGCGGGGCGGGTACGCAGTATTTT.

This clone has more than one count but fewer than ten. The chain couples TRBV5-1 to TRBJ1-2, with 12 bases that match TRBD1. Germline CDR1 reads SGHRS; CDR2 reads YFSETQ. The CDR3 covers 16 residues. Trimming at V came to 0 bases and at J to 7 bases, leaving 7 bases not matched to a gene. CDR3 nucleotide sequence: TGCGCCAGCAGCTTGGAGGAGGGACAGGGGGCGCCTGGCTACACCTTC. As protein: CASSLEEGQGAPGYTF.

The chain recombines TRBV9 with TRBJ1-2; unclear D gene. V was trimmed by 0 bases and J by 4 bases, leaving 10 bases between them. The V gene's germline CDR1 is SGDLS and CDR2 YYNGEE. The CDR3 has 14 residues. For the CDR3, the DNA is TGTGCCAGCAGCGTAGACGGGCGAGGCTATGGCTACACCTTC. Its protein is CASSVDGRGYGYTF.

The gene calls are TRBV15 and TRBJ2-2; a weak D match, TRBD1 (5 bases). With 0 bases removed from V and 1 base from J, the gap between germline ends came to 9 bases. The CDR3 is 16 amino acids. Germline lookup yields CDR1 LNHNV and CDR2 YYDKDF (reference sequence). CDR3 loop: CATSRENRRNTGELFF. CDR3 DNA sequence: TGTGCCACCAGCAGAGAGAACAGGCGGAACACCGGGGAGCTGTTTTTT.

This clone appeared once. V gene TRBV29-1 combines with J gene TRBJ2-2, with 8 bases identical to TRBD2. V dropped 6 bases and J dropped 4; count of bases not matched to a gene: 7. CDR1 is SQVTM, CDR2 ANQGSEA, per germline. This CDR3 contains 14 residues. CDR3 loop: CSVTSGRGTGELFF. The CDR3, as DNA: TGCAGCGTAACTAGCGGCAGGGGCACCGGGGAGCTGTTTTTT.

V is TRBV5-5 and J is TRBJ2-1; D unclear. Germline-derived CDR1 and CDR2 are SGHKS and YYEKEE (reference sequence). This CDR3 region has 15 residues. Trimming cost V 4 bases and J 0 bases, with 11 bases left between them. CDR3 nucleotides: TGTGCCAGCAGCAGCAACCCGAGCTCCTACAATGAGCAGTTCTTC. As protein: CASSSNPSSYNEQFF.

J is TRBJ2-6 and V is TRBV27; no reliable D call. The CDR3 has 16 residues. The germline V gene encodes CDR1 MNHEY and CDR2 SMNVEV (reference sequence). V gave up 7 bases and J gave up 3 bases, with 16 bases separating them. The CDR3 DNA follows: TGTGCCAGCATATCGTTGGTAGGGAATGGGGCCAACGTCCTGACTTTC. Protein sequence: CASISLVGNGANVLTF.